This T cell receptor beta chain was captured by sequencing in a study of blood T cell repertoires in COVID-19. Study summary: PBMCs, B-cell-depleted T cells, or T cells provided the cDNA or gDNA that made up the material.

Sequenced by immunoSEQ multiplex PCR; TCRdb stores in-frame clones only, minus some. The table has around 270,000 clones, roughly 84% seen once. This CDR3 contains 15 residues. With 0 bases removed from V and 8 bases from J, the gap between germline ends came to 14 bases. Germline values: CDR1 LNHNV, CDR2 YYDKDF (reference sequence). This sequence was found in a woman in her 40s who had recovered from COVID-19. Sequences were obtained from peripheral blood. The V gene is TRBV15, the J gene TRBJ1-5; weak D call: TRBD1 (5 bases). The CDR3 DNA reads TGTGCCACCAGCAGAGATGGGGGGACGTCGGAGCCCCAGCATTTT. This encodes CATSRDGGTSEPQHF.